Below are 32 T cell receptor beta chains sequenced from a single sample in a study of early T cells in non-severe SARS-CoV-2 infection. TCRdb analysed the 5' RACE reads with MiXCR anew, one entry per CDR3 protein. The repertoire includes tens of thousands of distinct CDR3 sequences, about a tenth of them detected once, and around 5.8% sits in the top ten. Sequences were obtained from whole blood. The origin of the receptors is an adult who was a healthcare worker with PCR-confirmed SARS-CoV-2 infection or an uninfected control (not recorded which).

The rearrangement links TRBV24-1 to TRBJ2-1; the D is unclear. The germline CDR1 and CDR2 sequences are KGHDR and SFDVKD. This CDR3 is 12 amino acids long. Trimming took off 5 bases at V and 8 bases at J, with 9 bases between the two ends. CDR3 sequence reads: CATSGLTDEQFF. CDR3 DNA sequence: TGTGCCACCAGTGGGCTCACGGATGAGCAGTTCTTC.

This clonotype came up a few times. The chain recombines TRBV9 with TRBJ1-1; no clear D. Germline-derived CDR1 and CDR2 are SGDLS and YYNGEE. V was trimmed by 4 bases and J by 4 bases, leaving 5 bases between them. The CDR3 covers 11 residues. The CDR3 loop reads CASSKGTEAFF. DNA of the CDR3: TGTGCCAGCAGCAAGGGCACTGAAGCTTTCTTT.

The rearrangement joins TRBV5-1 to TRBJ2-7; 9 bases align to TRBD2. Looked up from germline, CDR1 is SGHRS and CDR2 is YFSETQ. With V trimmed by 0 bases and J by 3 bases, 10 bases remained unmatched. The CDR3 runs 17 residues. The CDR3 region is CASSLAATSGANYEQYF. Written as DNA, the CDR3 is TGCGCCAGCAGCTTGGCCGCGACTAGCGGAGCCAACTACGAGCAGTACTTC.

V gene TRBV28 combines with J gene TRBJ2-5; 8 bases align to TRBD2. V trimming: 1 base; J trimming: 4 bases; junction bases outside the gene matches: 5. There are 15 residues in the CDR3. Germline CDR1 and CDR2: MDHEN and SYDVKM. The CDR3 sequence is CASSLSAGGAETQYF. CDR3 sequence (DNA): TGTGCCAGCAGTTTATCGGCGGGAGGAGCAGAGACCCAGTACTTC.

This clonotype was observed a handful of times. J is TRBJ1-4 and V is TRBV11-2; no firm D call. V gave up 0 bases and J gave up 10 bases, with 9 bases separating them. Germline CDR1 is SGHAT and CDR2 is FQNNGV. The CDR3 length is 13 residues. CDR3 in DNA: TGTGCCAGCAGCTTAGAGCCGGGAGGAAAACTGTTTTTT. This gives the protein CASSLEPGGKLFF.

The J gene is TRBJ1-6, the V gene TRBV15; a possible D gene is TRBD1 (6 bases). This CDR3 region has 15 residues. V lost 0 bases and J lost 8, with 11 bases in between. Germline CDR1 reads LNHNV; CDR2 reads YYDKDF (reference sequence). CDR3 bases: TGTGCCACCAGCAGAGACCACAGGGATCATTCACCCCTCCACTTT. Its translation: CATSRDHRDHSPLHF.

Only a few counts were recorded for this clonotype. The V gene is TRBV18, the J gene TRBJ1-3; TRBD1 is a possible D gene (5 bases). Between the trimmed V and J ends, which lost 2 bases and 4 bases, there was a span of 12 bases. Germline V gene lookup returns CDR1 KGHSH and CDR2 LQKENI. The CDR3 loop spans 15 amino acids. The CDR3 region has the DNA TGTGCCAGCTCACCATCGCAGGGAAAAGGAAACACCATATATTTT. The encoded protein is CASSPSQGKGNTIYF.

This clonotype occurred a few times. The CDR3 protein is CASSLRFRTDTQYF. The CDR3 bases are TGTGCCAGCAGCTTGCGTTTCCGCACAGATACGCAGTATTTT. V and J are TRBV5-4 and TRBJ2-3; no reliable D call. This CDR3 is built from 14 residues. Germline V gives CDR1 SGHNT, CDR2 YYREEE (reference sequence). Trimming shortened V by 1 base and J by 1 base, and 7 bases separated the two germline ends.

This clonotype was picked up a small number of times. This sequence joins TRBV6-2 or TRBV6-3 and TRBJ2-2; D is unclear. Germline CDR1 reads MNHEY; CDR2 reads SVGEGT. Trimming removed 2 bases from V and 4 bases from J, with 11 bases in between. This CDR3 contains 15 residues. DNA for the CDR3: TGTGCCAGCAGTTACCCGAGGACGAGCACCGGGGAGCTGTTTTTT. Encoded protein: CASSYPRTSTGELFF.

The gene calls are TRBV10-3 and TRBJ2-2, with 8 positions matching TRBD2. After removal of 8 bases from V and 3 bases from J, the junction contained 5 bases not matched to a gene. The CDR3 consists of 14 residues. Germline V gene lookup returns CDR1 ENHRY and CDR2 SYGVKD. As DNA, the CDR3 is TGTGCCATCCGAGCGGGAGCCGACACCGGGGAGCTGTTTTTT. Protein sequence: CAIRAGADTGELFF.

This clonotype was seen more than once but under ten times. V and J are TRBV12-3 or TRBV12-4 and TRBJ2-5; D is tentatively TRBD1 or TRBD2 (6 bases each). This CDR3 comprises 13 residues. Deletions cut 7 bases from V and 1 base from J, with 10 bases between. CDR3 sequence (DNA): TGTGCCAGCAACCCGGGGGCCCAAGAGACCCAGTACTTC. Its translation is CASNPGAQETQYF.

V is TRBV7-9 and J is TRBJ2-7; 14 bases line up with TRBD2. With V trimmed by 5 bases and J by 9 bases, 9 bases remained unmatched. The germline V gene encodes CDR1 SEHNR and CDR2 FQNEAQ (reference sequence). The CDR3 has 15 residues. CDR3 in amino acids: CASSPGTSGSPRQYF. In DNA, the CDR3 is TGTGCCAGCAGCCCAGGGACTAGCGGGAGCCCTCGGCAGTACTTC.

The chain joins TRBV28 to TRBJ2-1; the match to TRBD2 covers 12 bases. The CDR3 consists of 15 residues. Trimming at V came to 5 bases and at J to 7 bases, leaving 6 bases not matched to a gene. Germline V CDR1 and CDR2: MDHEN, SYDVKM. As DNA, the CDR3 is TGTGCCAGCAGTCCCCGTCTAGCGGGGGGGAATGAGCAGTTCTTC. Protein sequence: CASSPRLAGGNEQFF.

This clonotype was recorded at least ten times. The chain joins TRBV5-1 to TRBJ2-1; 7 bases agree with TRBD2. The V and J ends lost 1 base and 9 bases, in that order; junction bases with no gene match: 13. Germline-derived CDR1 and CDR2 are SGHRS and YFSETQ. This CDR3 contains 16 residues. CDR3 loop: CASSLRWGGSQGEQFF. The CDR3, as DNA: TGCGCCAGCAGCTTGCGCTGGGGCGGGAGTCAGGGTGAGCAGTTCTTC.

This clonotype was counted ten times or more. This chain links TRBV7-8 with TRBJ2-1, with 8 bases identical to TRBD2. This CDR3 contains 18 residues. J lost 5 bases, V lost 1 base, and 13 bases had no gene match. Germline-derived CDR1 and CDR2 are SGHVS and FQNEAQ. Written as DNA, the CDR3 is TGTGCCAGCAGCTTAGTCCCCGGGGCCAGCGGGAGCCACAATGAGCAGTTCTTC. Residues: CASSLVPGASGSHNEQFF.

The chain is built from TRBV7-8 and TRBJ2-2; D is unresolved. This CDR3 region has 15 residues. Trimming cost V 5 bases and J 8 bases, with 18 bases left between them. Germline values: CDR1 SGHVS, CDR2 FQNEAQ. Here the CDR3 reads CASSIRALIGGELFF. DNA for the CDR3: TGTGCCAGCAGCATCCGGGCCCTCATCGGTGGGGAGCTGTTTTTT. Looking up the rest from reference TRBV7-8 and TRBJ2-2 gives the full variable domain: GAGVSQSPRYKVAKRGQDVALRCDPISGHVSLFWYQQALGQGPEFLTYFQNEAQLDKSGLPSDRFFAERPEGSVSTLKIQRTQQEDSAVYLCASSIRALIGGELFFGEGSRLTVL.

V usage is TRBV5-8 and J usage is TRBJ2-3; D call uncertain. The length of the CDR3 is 17 residues. Per germline, CDR1 SGHTS and CDR2 YDEGEE. Trimming stripped 2 bases from V and 3 bases from J, with 19 bases between. CDR3 amino acids: CASSFGSWMTGTDTQYF. In nucleotides, the CDR3 is TGTGCCAGCAGCTTCGGTTCGTGGATGACCGGGACAGATACGCAGTATTTT.

The rearrangement uses TRBV30 and TRBJ1-5; 7 nucleotides agree with TRBD1. The CDR3 sequence is 14 residues long. V shed 5 bases and J 2 bases; nucleotides not matched to a gene: 6. CDR1 GTSNPN and CDR2 SVGIG come from the germline V gene (reference sequence). CDR3 coding DNA: TGTGCCTGGGATCCCGGACAGGGCAATCAGCCCCAGCATTTT. This translates into CAWDPGQGNQPQHF.

The sample holds a few counts of this clonotype. The chain has TRBV6-2 or TRBV6-3 and TRBJ1-5; unclear D gene. V lost 2 bases and J 5 bases, leaving 4 bases between the germline ends. The CDR3 extends over 12 amino acids. Germline assignment: CDR1 MNHEY and CDR2 SVGEGT. DNA of the CDR3: TGTGCCAGCAGTTACCAGGATCAGCCCCAGCATTTT. It codes for CASSYQDQPQHF.

This clonotype was observed a handful of times. V is TRBV28 and J is TRBJ1-5; 7 nucleotides align to TRBD1. CDR3 length: 15 amino acids. Germline V gives CDR1 MDHEN, CDR2 SYDVKM. After removal of 0 bases from V and 2 bases from J, the junction contained 1 base not matched to a gene. Here the CDR3 reads CASSLWGQRNQPQHF. In DNA form, the CDR3 reads TGTGCCAGCAGTTTATGGGGACAGCGCAATCAGCCCCAGCATTTT.

Many counts were recorded for this clonotype. V is TRBV28 and J is TRBJ2-7; D uncertain. This CDR3 contains 11 residues. In germline, CDR1 is MDHEN, CDR2 SYDVKM. V was shortened by 5 bases and J by 6 bases, with 8 bases between the two germline ends. The CDR3, as DNA: TGTGCCAGCAGTAACCGACCCGAGCAGTACTTC. It is translated as CASSNRPEQYF. Full variable domain (missing parts from reference TRBV28 and TRBJ2-7): DVKVTQSSRYLVKRTGEKVFLECVQDMDHENMFWYRQDPGLGLRLIYFSYDVKMKEKGDIPEGYSVSREKKERFSLILESASTNQTSMYLCASSNRPEQYFGPGTRLTVT.

In its sample, this clonotype was seen a few times. The gene calls are TRBV5-5 and TRBJ2-5; 8 bases are a match to TRBD2. The V segment lost 2 bases and the J segment 4 bases; nucleotides outside the gene matches: 1. CDR3 length: 13 amino acids. Germline values: CDR1 SGHKS, CDR2 YYEKEE (reference sequence). CDR3 coding DNA: TGTGCCAGCAGCTTTACTAGCGGAGAGACCCAGTACTTC. It is translated as CASSFTSGETQYF.

This clonotype was seen many times. This CDR3 reads CASQLAGGTHEQYF. CDR3 nucleotides: TGTGCCAGCCAACTAGCGGGAGGGACACACGAGCAGTACTTC. The genes are TRBV6-5 and TRBJ2-7; the match to TRBD2 covers 13 bases. The CDR3 sequence is 14 residues long. Germline CDR1 is MNHEY and CDR2 is SVGAGI. The junction had 6 bases not matched to a gene; V was cut back by 8 bases and J by 5 bases.

The chain is built from TRBV5-1 and TRBJ2-3, with D maybe TRBD1 (6 bases). Germline V gene lookup returns CDR1 SGHRS and CDR2 YFSETQ. The V end lost 7 bases, the J end lost 0 bases, and 9 bases lay between the germline ends. The CDR3 spans 13 residues. Written as DNA, the CDR3 is TGCGCCAGCCGTACAGGGAGCACAGATACGCAGTATTTT. Translating gives CASRTGSTDTQYF.

V and J are TRBV10-3 and TRBJ2-2; 8 bases are a match to TRBD2. This CDR3 region has 14 residues. Germline assignment: CDR1 ENHRY and CDR2 SYGVKD. The junction had 3 bases not matched to a gene; V was cut back by 6 bases and J by 3 bases. The CDR3 is CAIRAGGDTGELFF. CDR3 DNA: TGTGCCATCAGGGCGGGAGGAGACACCGGGGAGCTGTTTTTT.

The chain uses TRBV3-1 and TRBJ2-1; D is perhaps TRBD2 (5 bases). Trimming stripped 1 base from V and 10 bases from J, with 11 bases between. The CDR3 spans 13 residues. Looked up from germline, CDR1 is LGHDT and CDR2 is YNNKEL (reference sequence). DNA of the CDR3: TGTGCCAGCAGCCAAGCACCCATAGCGGAGCAGTTCTTC. Its protein product is CASSQAPIAEQFF.

This clonotype was detected ten times or more. The rearrangement joins TRBV5-1 to TRBJ1-2; 10 bases fit TRBD1. Germline lookup yields CDR1 SGHRS and CDR2 YFSETQ. V lost 0 bases to trimming and J lost 4 bases; unmatched junction nucleotides: 6. This CDR3 has 16 amino acids. CDR3 sequence (DNA): TGCGCCAGCAGCTTGGCTGGGACAGGGGACCGCTATGGCTACACCTTC. Translated: CASSLAGTGDRYGYTF.

This clonotype was counted ten times or more. At one boundary the junction diverges from the germline segment, which might be a read error. The V gene is TRBV7-2, the J gene TRBJ2-5, with D uncertain. The germline CDR1 and CDR2 sequences are SGHTA and FQGNSA. CDR3 length equals 9 residues. The CDR3: CASSTLEAF. DNA for the CDR3: TGTGCCAGCAGCACGCTAGAGGCCTTC.

This clonotype was recorded at least ten times. The V gene is TRBV7-2, the J gene TRBJ2-4; 7 nucleotides align to TRBD2. The J segment lost 3 bases and the V segment lost 4 bases, leaving 6 bases of the junction unmatched. Germline V CDR1 and CDR2: SGHTA, FQGNSA. The CDR3 extends over 15 amino acids. DNA of the CDR3: TGTGCCAGCAGCTCAGAGGGGAGGGGCAAAAACATTCAGTACTTC. This sequence encodes CASSSEGRGKNIQYF. The full variable domain, with the rest looked up from reference TRBV7-2 and TRBJ2-4, is GAGVSQSPSNKVTEKGKDVELRCDPISGHTALYWYRQSLGQGLEFLIYFQGNSAPDKSGLPSDRFSAERTGGSVSTLTIQRTQQEDSAVYLCASSSEGRGKNIQYFGAGTRLSVL.

This clonotype was seen many times. The rearrangement links TRBV11-2 to TRBJ1-4; 8 bases match TRBD1. From germline, CDR1 is SGHAT and CDR2 FQNNGV. After removal of 5 bases from V and 0 bases from J, the junction contained 5 bases not matched to a gene. The CDR3 sequence is 16 residues long. DNA for the CDR3: TGTGCCAGCAGCGCCGACAGGGGCGCAACTAATGAAAAACTGTTTTTT. Residues: CASSADRGATNEKLFF.

In this sample, this clonotype turned up many times. The V gene is TRBV30, the J gene TRBJ1-1; D call uncertain. The V and J ends lost 8 bases and 1 base respectively, with 11 bases between them. CDR1 and CDR2 (germline): GTSNPN, SVGIG (reference sequence). The CDR3 has 12 amino acids. The CDR3 region has the DNA TGTGCCGTAGGACGTAGGAACACTGAAGCTTTCTTT. It encodes CAVGRRNTEAFF.

The CDR3 loop reads CASSQETPLLAGGRNEQFF. In DNA, the CDR3 is TGCGCCAGCAGCCAAGAGACCCCCCTACTAGCGGGAGGGCGCAATGAGCAGTTCTTC. The rearrangement joins TRBV4-1 to TRBJ2-1; TRBD2 matches 13 bases. There are 19 residues in the CDR3. V shed 0 bases and J 6 bases; nucleotides not matched to a gene: 11. CDR1 is MGHRA and CDR2 is YSYEKL in the germline V gene.